Listed below are T cell receptor beta chains from one sample, sequenced in a study of beta chain features in type 1 diabetes. Clones were sequenced by immunoSEQ multiplex PCR, and TCRdb holds only the in-frame ones, with some missing. The sample has 900,000 or so clones; roughly a sixth are singletons. Sequences were obtained from naive CD4+ T cells from blood. These receptors were taken from a woman aged 18-29 years in good health. CDR3s include the opening cysteine and the closing phenylalanine or tryptophan. D genes are given only for firm matches. Clone sizes are given selectively: once, few, many, or a class where the clone is expanded.

j_call	d_call	v_call	clone_size	cdr3_aa	cdr3_nt
TRBJ2-7	.	TRBV7-6	.	CASSQAGLLGAYEQYF	TGTGCCAGCAGCCAAGCCGGTTTGCTGGGGGCCTACGAGCAGTACTTC
TRBJ2-1	TRBD2	TRBV7-3	few	CASSSSGGAYNEQFF	TGTGCCAGCAGCTCCAGCGGGGGAGCCTACAATGAGCAGTTCTTC
TRBJ2-2	.	TRBV28	.	CASSLVGPGELFF	TGTGCCAGCAGCCTGGTGGGCCCCGGGGAGCTGTTTTTT
TRBJ2-7	.	TRBV6-5	.	CASSHGAEQYF	TGTGCCAGCAGCCACGGGGCCGAGCAGTACTTC
TRBJ2-3	.	TRBV15	few	CATSTPARGISTDTQYF	TGTGCCACCAGCACCCCCGCCCGGGGGATCAGCACAGATACGCAGTATTTT
TRBJ2-3	TRBD2	TRBV6-5	few	CASTKREGGLRQYF	TGTGCCAGCACGAAGCGGGAGGGAGGCCTTAGGCAGTATTTT
TRBJ2-7	TRBD2	TRBV19	.	CASSISGSSYEQYF	TGTGCCAGTAGTATAAGCGGGAGCTCCTACGAGCAGTACTTC
TRBJ2-1	.	TRBV10-3	.	CAISEGGNSYNEQFF	TGTGCCATCAGTGAGGGCGGTAACTCCTACAATGAGCAGTTCTTC
TRBJ1-1	TRBD1	TRBV7-2	.	CASTQNRGNPEAFF	TGTGCCAGCACCCAAAACAGGGGCAACCCTGAAGCTTTCTTT
TRBJ2-1	TRBD1	TRBV28	.	CASRSGDRGYYEQFF	TGTGCCAGCAGATCGGGGGACAGGGGATATTATGAGCAGTTCTTC
TRBJ2-7	TRBD1	TRBV9	.	CASSERQGEGEQYF	TGTGCCAGCAGTGAACGACAGGGCGAGGGCGAGCAGTACTTC
TRBJ2-7	.	TRBV5-1	few	CASSLTGSSTYEQYF	TGCGCCAGCAGCCTAACAGGCTCCTCAACCTACGAGCAGTACTTC
TRBJ2-3	.	TRBV29-1	.	CSVGYTDTQYF	TGCAGCGTTGGGTACACAGATACGCAGTATTTT
TRBJ1-1	.	TRBV27	few	CASSLNRWNTEAFF	TGTGCCAGCAGTTTAAACAGGTGGAACACTGAAGCTTTCTTT
TRBJ2-3	TRBD2	TRBV27	few	CASSLSRTSSDTQYF	TGTGCCAGCAGTTTAAGTCGGACTAGCTCAGATACGCAGTATTTT
TRBJ2-5	TRBD2	TRBV5-1	.	CASSLLGSSGTETQYF	TGCGCCAGCAGCTTGTTAGGGTCTAGCGGGACGGAGACCCAGTACTTC
TRBJ2-1	.	TRBV14	few	CASRDKGVYNEQFF	TGTGCCAGCAGGGACAAGGGTGTGTACAATGAGCAGTTCTTC
TRBJ2-1	TRBD2	TRBV27	.	CASSLSSGGMPRSDEQFF	TGTGCCAGCAGTTTGAGTAGCGGGGGAATGCCCCGATCCGATGAGCAGTTCTTC
TRBJ2-1	.	TRBV28	few	CASSFGSSYNEQFF	TGTGCCAGCAGTTTCGGAAGCTCCTACAATGAGCAGTTCTTC
TRBJ2-2	.	TRBV7-3	.	CASSSPFSTGELFF	TGTGCCAGCAGCTCCCCGTTCTCCACCGGGGAGCTGTTTTTT
TRBJ2-2	.	TRBV6-5	.	CASSLLHNTGELFF	TGTGCCAGCAGTCTCCTACATAACACCGGGGAGCTGTTTTTT
TRBJ2-7	.	TRBV7-2	.	CASSPQEVTYEQYF	TGTGCCAGCAGCCCCCAAGAGGTGACCTACGAGCAGTACTTC
TRBJ1-1	.	TRBV11-2	few	CASSPRAGSGSYTEAFF	TGTGCCAGCAGCCCCAGGGCGGGGTCCGGTTCGTACACTGAAGCTTTCTTT
TRBJ1-2	.	TRBV4-1	few	CASSRQAGASYTF	TGCGCCAGCAGCCGTCAGGCGGGGGCTAGCTACACCTTC
TRBJ2-1	.	TRBV21-1	few	CASSTHRTRLAGARDNEQFF	TGTGCCAGCAGCACGCACAGGACCCGACTAGCGGGAGCTCGGGACAATGAGCAGTTCTTC
TRBJ2-1	TRBD2	TRBV9	.	CASSVLGTTNEQFF	TGTGCCAGCAGCGTATTGGGGACTACTAATGAGCAGTTCTTC
TRBJ2-4	.	TRBV2	.	CASSEEGGGPKYF	TGTGCCAGCAGTGAGGAGGGGGGAGGGCCCAAGTACTTC
TRBJ2-5	TRBD1	TRBV7-3	few	CASSGGQQETQYF	TGTGCCAGCAGCGGGGGACAGCAAGAGACCCAGTACTTC
TRBJ2-1	.	TRBV5-4	.	CASSEVARAPSYNEQFF	TGTGCCAGCAGCGAGGTCGCGCGGGCCCCGTCCTACAATGAGCAGTTCTTC
TRBJ2-1	TRBD1	TRBV19	few	CASSTLQGRGHEQFF	TGTGCCAGTAGTACCCTGCAGGGCAGGGGGCATGAGCAGTTCTTC
TRBJ2-5	.	TRBV7-9	few	CASSRDSETQYF	TGTGCCAGCAGCCGGGATTCAGAGACCCAGTACTTC
TRBJ1-5	.	TRBV4-2	few	CASSQNRERGNQPQHF	TGTGCCAGCAGCCAAAACAGGGAGAGGGGCAATCAGCCCCAGCATTTT
TRBJ2-7	TRBD2	TRBV19	.	CASRKIHSGNSYEQYF	TGTGCCAGTAGAAAAATCCATAGCGGGAACTCCTACGAGCAGTACTTC
TRBJ2-1	.	TRBV4-3	few	CASSHFSRLGGLVDEQFF	TGCGCCAGCAGCCATTTCTCCCGACTCGGGGGATTGGTAGATGAGCAGTTCTTC
TRBJ2-1	.	TRBV4-2	.	CASSQDRFSRASPYNEQFF	TGTGCCAGCAGCCAAGATCGGTTTAGTCGAGCAAGCCCCTACAATGAGCAGTTCTTC
TRBJ2-1	.	TRBV7-9	.	CASWANAQFF	TGTGCCTCCTGGGCCAATGCGCAGTTCTTC
TRBJ2-1	TRBD1	TRBV7-3	.	CASSLGVRGGNNEQFF	TGTGCCAGCAGCCTAGGGGTGCGAGGGGGCAACAATGAGCAGTTCTTC
TRBJ1-1	.	TRBV28	.	CASSRQERTFF	TGTGCCAGCAGCCGACAGGAACGGACTTTCTTT
TRBJ2-4	.	TRBV4-3	.	CASSTAGAKNIQYF	TGCGCCAGCAGCACAGCGGGAGCCAAAAACATTCAGTACTTC
TRBJ2-7	TRBD1	TRBV28	.	CASRTGSTIPYEQYF	TGTGCCAGCAGGACAGGGTCCACCATTCCCTACGAGCAGTACTTC
TRBJ1-1	TRBD1	TRBV5-1	few	CASSLTGGANTEAFF	TGCGCCAGCAGCTTGACAGGGGGCGCGAACACTGAAGCTTTCTTT
TRBJ2-5	.	TRBV9	.	CASSVGVGGETQYF	TGTGCCAGCAGCGTAGGTGTAGGGGGGGAGACCCAGTACTTC
TRBJ2-3	.	TRBV11-3	.	CASSLVGRTVGFTDTQYF	TGTGCCAGCAGCTTAGTGGGGCGGACAGTGGGATTCACAGATACGCAGTATTTT
TRBJ1-1	TRBD1	TRBV29-1	few	CSVEVQGYRLEAFF	TGCAGCGTTGAAGTACAGGGGTATCGATTAGAAGCTTTCTTT
TRBJ2-2	TRBD2	TRBV5-4	few	CASSFRTSGSVGTGELFF	TGTGCCAGCAGCTTCAGGACTAGCGGGAGTGTTGGCACCGGGGAGCTGTTTTTT
TRBJ2-5	TRBD2	TRBV5-1	once	CASSLARGGEETQYF	TGCGCCAGCAGCTTGGCTAGGGGAGGGGAAGAGACCCAGTACTTC
TRBJ2-5	.	TRBV11-2	.	CASSLDIGKPGPRETQYF	TGTGCCAGCAGCTTAGATATAGGGAAGCCGGGTCCTAGGGAGACCCAGTACTTC